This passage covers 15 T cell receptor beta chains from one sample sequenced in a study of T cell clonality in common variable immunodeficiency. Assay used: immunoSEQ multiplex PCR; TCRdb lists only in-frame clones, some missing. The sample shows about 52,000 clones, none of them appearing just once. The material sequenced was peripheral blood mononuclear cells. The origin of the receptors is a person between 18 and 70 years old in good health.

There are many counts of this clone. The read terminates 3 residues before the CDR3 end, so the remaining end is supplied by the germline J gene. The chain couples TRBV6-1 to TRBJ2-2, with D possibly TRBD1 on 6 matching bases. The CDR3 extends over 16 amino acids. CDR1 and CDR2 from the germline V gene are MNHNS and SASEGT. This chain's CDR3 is CASSEALMGAQEKLFF. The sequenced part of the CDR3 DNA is TGTGCCAGCAGTGAAGCGCTGATGGGGGCCCAAGAAAAG.

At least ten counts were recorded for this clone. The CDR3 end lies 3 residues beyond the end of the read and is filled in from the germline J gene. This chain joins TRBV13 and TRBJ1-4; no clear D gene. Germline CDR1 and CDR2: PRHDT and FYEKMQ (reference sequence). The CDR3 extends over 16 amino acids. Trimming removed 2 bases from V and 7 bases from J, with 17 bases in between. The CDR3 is CASSLYGPGLTEKLFF. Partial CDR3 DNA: TGTGCCAGCAGCTTATACGGCCCAGGCCTGACTGAAAAA.

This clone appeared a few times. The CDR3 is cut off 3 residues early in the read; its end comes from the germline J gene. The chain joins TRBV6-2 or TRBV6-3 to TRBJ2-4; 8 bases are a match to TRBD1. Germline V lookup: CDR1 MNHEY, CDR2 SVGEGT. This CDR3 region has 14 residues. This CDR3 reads CASSNPGGGYGQYF. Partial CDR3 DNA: TGTGCCAGCAGTAACCCAGGGGGCGGCTATGGT.

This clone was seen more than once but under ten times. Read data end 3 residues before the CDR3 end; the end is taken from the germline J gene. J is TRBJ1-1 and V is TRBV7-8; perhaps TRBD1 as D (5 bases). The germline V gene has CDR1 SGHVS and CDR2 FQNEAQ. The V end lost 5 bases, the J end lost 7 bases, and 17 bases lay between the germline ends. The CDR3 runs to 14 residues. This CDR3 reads CASSPLFGTGEAFF. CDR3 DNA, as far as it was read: TGTGCCAGCAGCCCCCTTTTCGGAACAGGTGAA.

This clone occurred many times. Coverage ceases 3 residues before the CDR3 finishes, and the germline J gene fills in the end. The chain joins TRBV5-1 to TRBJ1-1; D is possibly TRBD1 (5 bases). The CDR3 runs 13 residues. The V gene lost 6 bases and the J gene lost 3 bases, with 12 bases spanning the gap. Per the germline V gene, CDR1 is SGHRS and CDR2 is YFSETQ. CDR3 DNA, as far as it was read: TGCGCCAGCACCGCAGGGTCTGACACTGAA. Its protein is CASTAGSDTE. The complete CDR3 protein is CASTAGSDTEAFF.

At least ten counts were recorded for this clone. Incomplete CDR3 DNA: TGTGCCAGCAGCTTGAACAGGGGATTGAATCAGCCC. This sequence encodes CASSLNRGLNQP. The full CDR3 sequence reads CASSLNRGLNQPQHF. The V and J genes are TRBV5-5 and TRBJ1-5; 7 nucleotides match TRBD1. The read ends 3 residues before the CDR3 terminus; that terminus is restored from the germline J gene. CDR1 is SGHKS and CDR2 is YYEKEE in the germline V gene (reference sequence). The CDR3 loop spans 15 amino acids. Germline trimming cut 1 base from V and 4 bases from J; bases unmatched to any gene: 5. Full variable domain (rest looked up from reference TRBV5-5 and TRBJ1-5): DAGVTQSPTHLIKTRGQQVTLRCSPISGHKSVSWYQQVLGQGPQFIFQYYEKEERGRGNFPDRFSARQFPNYSSELNVNALLLGDSALYLCASSLNRGLNQPQHFGDGTRLSIL.

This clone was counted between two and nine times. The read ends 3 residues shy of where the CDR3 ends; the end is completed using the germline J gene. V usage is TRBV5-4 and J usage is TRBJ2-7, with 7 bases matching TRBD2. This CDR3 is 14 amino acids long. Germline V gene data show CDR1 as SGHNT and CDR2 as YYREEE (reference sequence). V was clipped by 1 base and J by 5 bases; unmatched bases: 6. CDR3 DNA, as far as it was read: TGTGCCAGCAGCTTGAGAGGGAGCGGGAACGAG. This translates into CASSLRGSGNE. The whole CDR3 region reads CASSLRGSGNEQYF.

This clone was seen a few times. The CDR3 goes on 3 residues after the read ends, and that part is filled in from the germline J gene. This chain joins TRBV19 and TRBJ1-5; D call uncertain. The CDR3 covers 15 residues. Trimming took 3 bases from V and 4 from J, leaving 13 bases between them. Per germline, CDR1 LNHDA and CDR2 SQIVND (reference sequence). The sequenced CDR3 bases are TGTGCCAGTAGTATTATGGGTCCGGGGAATCAGCCC. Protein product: CASSIMGPGNQP. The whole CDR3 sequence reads CASSIMGPGNQPQHF.

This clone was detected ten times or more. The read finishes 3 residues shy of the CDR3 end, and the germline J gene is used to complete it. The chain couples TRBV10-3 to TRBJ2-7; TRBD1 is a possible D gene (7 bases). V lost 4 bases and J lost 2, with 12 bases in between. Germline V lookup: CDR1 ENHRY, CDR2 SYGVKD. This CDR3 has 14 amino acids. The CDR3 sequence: CAISAGGGAYEQYF. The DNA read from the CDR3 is TGTGCCATCAGTGCAGGAGGGGGCGCCTACGAG.

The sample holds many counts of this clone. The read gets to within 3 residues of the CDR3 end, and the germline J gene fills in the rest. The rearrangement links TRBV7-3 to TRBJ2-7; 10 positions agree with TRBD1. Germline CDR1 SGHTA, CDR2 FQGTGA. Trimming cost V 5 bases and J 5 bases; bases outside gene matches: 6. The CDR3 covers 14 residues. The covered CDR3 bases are TGTGCCAGCAGCCGACTAGGGACAGGGGACGAG. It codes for CASSRLGTGDE. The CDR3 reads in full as CASSRLGTGDEQYF.

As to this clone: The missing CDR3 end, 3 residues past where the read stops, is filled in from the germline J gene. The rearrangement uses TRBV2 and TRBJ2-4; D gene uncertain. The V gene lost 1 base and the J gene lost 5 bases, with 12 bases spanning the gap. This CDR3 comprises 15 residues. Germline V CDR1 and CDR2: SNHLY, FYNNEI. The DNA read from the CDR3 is TGTGCCAGCAGTGAAGAGGGCCCCCCTCAAAACATT. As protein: CASSEEGPPQNI. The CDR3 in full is CASSEEGPPQNIQYF.

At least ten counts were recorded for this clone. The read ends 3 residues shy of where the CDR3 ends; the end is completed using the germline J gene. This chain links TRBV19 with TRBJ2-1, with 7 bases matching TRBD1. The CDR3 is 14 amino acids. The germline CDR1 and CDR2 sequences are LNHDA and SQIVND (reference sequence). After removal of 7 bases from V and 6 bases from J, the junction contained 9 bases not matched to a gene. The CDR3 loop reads CASTVTGMANEQFF. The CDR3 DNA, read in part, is TGTGCCAGTACCGTGACAGGGATGGCCAATGAG.

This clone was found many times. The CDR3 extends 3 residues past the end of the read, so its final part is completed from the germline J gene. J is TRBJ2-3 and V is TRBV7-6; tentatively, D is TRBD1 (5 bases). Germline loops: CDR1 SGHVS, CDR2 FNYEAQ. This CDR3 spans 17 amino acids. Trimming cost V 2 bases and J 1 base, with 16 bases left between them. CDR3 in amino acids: CASSLLPGSRGTDTQYF. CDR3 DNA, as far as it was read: TGTGCCAGCAGCTTACTCCCCGGTAGCAGGGGCACAGATACG. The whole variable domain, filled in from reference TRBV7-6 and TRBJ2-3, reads GAGVSQSPRYKVTKRGQDVALRCDPISGHVSLYWYRQALGQGPEFLTYFNYEAQQDKSGLPNDRFSAERPEGSISTLTIQRTEQRDSAMYRCASSLLPGSRGTDTQYFGPGTRLTVL.

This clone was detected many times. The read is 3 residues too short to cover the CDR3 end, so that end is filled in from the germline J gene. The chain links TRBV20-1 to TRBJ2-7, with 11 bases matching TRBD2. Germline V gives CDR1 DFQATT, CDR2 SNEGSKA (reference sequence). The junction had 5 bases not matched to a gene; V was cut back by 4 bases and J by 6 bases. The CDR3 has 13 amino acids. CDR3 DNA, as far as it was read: TGCAGTGCTATTAGCGGGAGGGCCCGCGAG. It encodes CSAISGRARE. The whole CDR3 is CSAISGRAREQYF.

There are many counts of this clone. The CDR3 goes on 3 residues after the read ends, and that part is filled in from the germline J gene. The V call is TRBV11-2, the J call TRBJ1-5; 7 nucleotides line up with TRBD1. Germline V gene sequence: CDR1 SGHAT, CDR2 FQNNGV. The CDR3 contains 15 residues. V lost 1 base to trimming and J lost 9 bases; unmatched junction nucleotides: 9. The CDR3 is CASSLGQGILWPQHF. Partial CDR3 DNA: TGTGCCAGCAGCTTAGGACAGGGTATCCTTTGGCCC.